This T cell receptor beta chain was found in a study of OX40 agonist ivuxolimab in advanced cancers. Overall study context: Dosing consisted of intravenous ivuxolimab at 0.01 to 10 mg/kg every 2 weeks. Findings and caveats of the study: The investigators did not determine what antigen specificity the expanded peripheral T cells had. Among the nonresponders, some also had low normalized T-cell clonal expansion.

As regards this clone: Its target is not known.

Assay: immunoSEQ multiplex PCR; the TCRdb copy retains only in-frame clones and omits some. This sample has some 44,000 clones, with roughly nine tenths found just once. Sampled blood was obtained at baseline, cycle 4 day 1, and cycle 7 day 1. The V gene end was trimmed by 2 bases and the J gene end by 6 bases; junction bases not matched to a gene: 9. Germline CDR1 and CDR2: SGHDT and YYEEEE. The CDR3 is 16 amino acids. The chain combines TRBV5-6 with TRBJ2-2; 8 nucleotides match TRBD1. The material sequenced was CD4+ or CD8+ T cells sorted from blood, taken in a trial of the OX40 agonist ivuxolimab. This receptor was obtained from an adult with an advanced solid tumor such as melanoma, head and neck, liver or kidney cancer. The DNA for the CDR3 is TGTGCCAGCAGCTTCCCCAGGGGGCTCGAGTCCGGGGAGCTGTTTTTT. Translation gives CASSFPRGLESGELFF.